The entry that follows covers one T cell receptor (beta chain) sequence. These data belong to a study of T cell responses to AZD1222 COVID-19 vaccine. Study-wide context: Second doses at about 4 or about 12 weeks were pooled.

The germline CDR1 and CDR2 sequences are MRHNA and SNTAGT. The trim removed 4 bases at V and 3 bases at J, leaving 6 bases unmatched. The CDR3 covers 16 residues. The repertoire was sequenced with immunoSEQ multiplex PCR; TCRdb's copy has only in-frame clones and lacks some. The profile shows about 91,000 clones, about 88% of them singletons. The sample here was peripheral blood, taken on day 0 of AZD1222 vaccination. The V gene is TRBV6-4, the J gene TRBJ1-5; 10 bases match TRBD1. This TCR came from an adult in good health. The CDR3 coding sequence is TGTGCCAGCAGTGGCGCCGGGACAGGGGCCAATCAGCCCCAGCATTTT. Its translation: CASSGAGTGANQPQHF.